This TCR beta chain was profiled in a study of blood T cell repertoires in COVID-19. The wider study: Acute and convalescent COVID-19 samples came from the United States, Italy and Spain. Sources were T cells, B-cell-depleted T cells, or PBMCs; the material itself was cDNA or gDNA.

The CDR3 is made up of 14 amino acids. Trimming removed 0 bases from V and 2 bases from J, with 8 bases in between. Germline assignment: CDR1 SGHRS and CDR2 YFSETQ. As for this clone: This CDR3 is also generated by other DNA sequences in the sample.

TCRdb's copy holds only in-frame clones and misses some; the assay was immunoSEQ multiplex PCR. Of about 350,000 clones listed, 88% were seen once; the top ten hold 0.95% to 1.1%. In terms of age and location, participants ranged from roughly 18 to 95 years and lived in around 22 US areas. Participants in the exposed group had met a COVID-19 case in the 2 weeks before joining the study. The TCR originated in a woman between 25 and 40 years old who had been exposed to COVID-19. V gene TRBV5-1 combines with J gene TRBJ1-2; no reliable D call. The sequenced sample was PBMCs or T cells enriched from blood (not recorded which). CDR3 DNA sequence: TGCGCCAGCAGCTTGGACAGAGAAAACTATGGCTACACCTTC. It translates to CASSLDRENYGYTF.